This T cell receptor beta chain is drawn from a study of technical replicates of blood from four donors. Profiled with immunoSEQ multiplex PCR; TCRdb holds only in-frame clones, not every one. Of 45,000 to 60,000 clones listed, about 96% were seen once; the top ten hold around 0.4%. V shed 6 bases and J shed 7 bases, with 16 bases lying between them. The CDR3 sequence is 13 residues long. Germline V gene sequence: CDR1 SQVTM, CDR2 ANQGSEA. The specimen sequenced was T cells isolated from PBMCs. V and J are TRBV29-1 and TRBJ2-1, with D tentatively TRBD1 (6 bases). The clonotype originates from a human donor in good health. CDR3 sequence (DNA): TGCAGCGTAGAGGACAGCAACATTAATGAGCAGTTCTTC. Translating gives CSVEDSNINEQFF.